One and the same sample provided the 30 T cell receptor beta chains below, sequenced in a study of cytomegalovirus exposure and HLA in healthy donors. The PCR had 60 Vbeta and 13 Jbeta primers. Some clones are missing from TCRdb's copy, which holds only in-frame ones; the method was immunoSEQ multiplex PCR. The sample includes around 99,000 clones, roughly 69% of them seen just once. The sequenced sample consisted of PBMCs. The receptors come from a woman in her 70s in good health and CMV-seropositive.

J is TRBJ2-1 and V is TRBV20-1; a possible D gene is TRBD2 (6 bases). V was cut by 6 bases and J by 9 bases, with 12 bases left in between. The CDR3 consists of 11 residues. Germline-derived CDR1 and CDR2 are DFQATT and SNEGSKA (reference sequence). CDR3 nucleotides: TGCAGTGCGCCGCGGGGAATTGAGCAGTTCTTC. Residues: CSAPRGIEQFF.

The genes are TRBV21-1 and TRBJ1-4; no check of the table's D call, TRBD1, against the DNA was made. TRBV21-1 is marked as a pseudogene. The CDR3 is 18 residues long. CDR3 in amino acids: CASSLRTGREATNEKLFF. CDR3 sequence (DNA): TGTGCCAGCAGCTTAAGGACAGGAAGGGAGGCAACTAATGAAAAACTGTTTTTT.

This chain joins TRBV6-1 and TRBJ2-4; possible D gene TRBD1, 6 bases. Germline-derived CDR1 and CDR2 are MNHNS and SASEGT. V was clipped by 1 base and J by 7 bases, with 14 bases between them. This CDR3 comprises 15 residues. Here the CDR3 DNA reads TGTGCCAGCAGTGAAGACAAGAGGGGGTTGAACATTCAGTACTTC. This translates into CASSEDKRGLNIQYF.

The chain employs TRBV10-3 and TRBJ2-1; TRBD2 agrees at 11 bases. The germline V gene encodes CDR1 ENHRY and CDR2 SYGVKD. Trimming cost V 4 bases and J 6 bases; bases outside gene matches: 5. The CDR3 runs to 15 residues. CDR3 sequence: CAISAGTSGTNEQFF. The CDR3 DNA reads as TGTGCCATCAGTGCTGGGACTAGCGGTACCAATGAGCAGTTCTTC.

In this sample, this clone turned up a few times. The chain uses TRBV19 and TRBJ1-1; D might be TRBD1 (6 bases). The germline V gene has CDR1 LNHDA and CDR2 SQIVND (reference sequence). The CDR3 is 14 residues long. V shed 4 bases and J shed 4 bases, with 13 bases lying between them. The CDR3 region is CASSTNRVGTEAFF. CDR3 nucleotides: TGTGCCAGTAGTACAAACAGGGTCGGCACTGAAGCTTTCTTT.

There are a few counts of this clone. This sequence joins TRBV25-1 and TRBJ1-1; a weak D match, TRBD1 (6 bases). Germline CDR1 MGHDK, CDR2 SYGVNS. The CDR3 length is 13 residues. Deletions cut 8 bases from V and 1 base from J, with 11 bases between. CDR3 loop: CASARTANTEAFF. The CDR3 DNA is TGTGCCAGCGCACGGACAGCGAACACTGAAGCTTTCTTT.

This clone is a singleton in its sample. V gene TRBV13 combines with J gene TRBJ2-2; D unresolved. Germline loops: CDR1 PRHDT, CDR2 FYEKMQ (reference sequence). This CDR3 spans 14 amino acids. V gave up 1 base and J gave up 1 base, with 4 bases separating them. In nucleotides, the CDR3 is TGTGCCAGCAGCTTAGTACTGAACACCGGGGAGCTGTTTTTT. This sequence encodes CASSLVLNTGELFF.

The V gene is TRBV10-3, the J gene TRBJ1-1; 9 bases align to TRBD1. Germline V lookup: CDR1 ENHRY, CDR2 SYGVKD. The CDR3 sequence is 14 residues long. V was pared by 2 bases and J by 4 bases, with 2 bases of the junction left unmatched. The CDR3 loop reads CAISEGTGSTEAFF. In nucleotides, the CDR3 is TGTGCCATCAGTGAGGGGACAGGGAGCACTGAAGCTTTCTTT.

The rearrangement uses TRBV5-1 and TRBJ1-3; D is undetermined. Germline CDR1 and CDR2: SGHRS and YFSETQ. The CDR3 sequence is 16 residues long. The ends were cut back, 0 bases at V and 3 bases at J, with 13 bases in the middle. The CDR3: CASSLGGTSGGNTIYF. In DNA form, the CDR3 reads TGCGCCAGCAGCTTGGGTGGAACTTCGGGTGGAAACACCATATATTTT.

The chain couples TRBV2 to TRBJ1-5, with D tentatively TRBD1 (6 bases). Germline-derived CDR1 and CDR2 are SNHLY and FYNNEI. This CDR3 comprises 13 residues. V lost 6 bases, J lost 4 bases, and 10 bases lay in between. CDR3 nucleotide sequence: TGTGCCAGCAGGACAGGCCCAAATCAGCCCCAGCATTTT. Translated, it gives CASRTGPNQPQHF. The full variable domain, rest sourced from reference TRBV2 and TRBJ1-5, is EPEVTQTPSHQVTQMGQEVILRCVPISNHLYFYWYRQILGQKVEFLVSFYNNEISEKSEIFDDQFSVERPDGSNFTLKIRSTKLEDSAMYFCASRTGPNQPQHFGDGTRLSIL.

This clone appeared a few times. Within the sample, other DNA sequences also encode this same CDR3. The CDR3 bases are TGTGCCAGCAGTAGACAGGGGCCGGGCACTGAAGCTTTCTTT. This translates into CASSRQGPGTEAFF. V and J are TRBV6-1 and TRBJ1-1; TRBD1 agrees at 8 bases. From germline, CDR1 is MNHNS and CDR2 SASEGT. The V gene end was trimmed by 5 bases and the J gene end by 4 bases; junction bases not matched to a gene: 6. The CDR3 has 14 amino acids.

In DNA form, the CDR3 reads TGTGCCATCAGGGCTAGCGCCCAAGAGACCCAGTACTTC. Amino acids: CAIRASAQETQYF. V usage is TRBV10-3 and J usage is TRBJ2-5; TRBD2 might be the D (6 bases). CDR3 length: 13 residues. Per germline, CDR1 ENHRY and CDR2 SYGVKD. Trimming left V 6 bases short and J 1 base short, with 9 bases between.

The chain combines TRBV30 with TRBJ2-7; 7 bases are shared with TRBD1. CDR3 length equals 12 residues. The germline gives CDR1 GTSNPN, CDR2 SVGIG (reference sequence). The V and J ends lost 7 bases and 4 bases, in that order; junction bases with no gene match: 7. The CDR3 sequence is CAFGRQGYEQYF. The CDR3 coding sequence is TGTGCCTTTGGACGACAGGGTTACGAGCAGTACTTC.

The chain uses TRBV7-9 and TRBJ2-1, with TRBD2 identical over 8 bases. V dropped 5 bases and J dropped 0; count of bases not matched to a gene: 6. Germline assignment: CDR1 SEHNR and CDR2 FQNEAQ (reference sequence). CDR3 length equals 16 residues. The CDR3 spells CASSLQLADSYNEQFF. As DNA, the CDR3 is TGTGCCAGCAGCCTTCAACTAGCGGACTCCTACAATGAGCAGTTCTTC.

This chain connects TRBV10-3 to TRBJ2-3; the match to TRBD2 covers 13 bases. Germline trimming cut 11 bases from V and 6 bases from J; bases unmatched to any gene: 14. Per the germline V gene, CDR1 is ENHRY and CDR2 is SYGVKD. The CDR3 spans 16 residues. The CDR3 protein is CAVRLLAGGTEDTQYF. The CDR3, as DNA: TGTGCCGTCCGACTACTAGCGGGGGGGACTGAGGATACGCAGTATTTT.

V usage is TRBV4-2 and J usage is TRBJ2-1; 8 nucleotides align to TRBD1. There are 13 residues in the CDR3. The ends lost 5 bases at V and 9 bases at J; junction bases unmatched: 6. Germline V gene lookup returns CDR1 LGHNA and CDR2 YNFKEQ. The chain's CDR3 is CASSGSGTGEQFF. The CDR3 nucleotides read TGTGCCAGCAGCGGTAGTGGGACAGGTGAGCAGTTCTTC.

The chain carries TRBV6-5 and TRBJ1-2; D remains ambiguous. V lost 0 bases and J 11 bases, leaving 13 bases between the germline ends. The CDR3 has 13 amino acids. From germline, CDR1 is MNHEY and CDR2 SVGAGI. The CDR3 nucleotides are TGTGCCAGCAGTTACTCTACAGATCAGAGTTACACCTTC. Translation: CASSYSTDQSYTF.

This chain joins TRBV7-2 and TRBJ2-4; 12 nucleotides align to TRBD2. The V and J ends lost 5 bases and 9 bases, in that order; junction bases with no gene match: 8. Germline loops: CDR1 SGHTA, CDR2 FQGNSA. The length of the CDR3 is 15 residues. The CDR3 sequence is CASSASGGDLSIQYF. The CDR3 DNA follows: TGTGCCAGCAGCGCTAGCGGGGGGGACCTATCCATTCAGTACTTC.

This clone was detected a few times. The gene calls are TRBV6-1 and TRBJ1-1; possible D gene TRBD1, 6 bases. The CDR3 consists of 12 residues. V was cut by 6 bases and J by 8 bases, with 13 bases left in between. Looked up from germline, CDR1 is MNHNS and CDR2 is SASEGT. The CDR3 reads CASSYDRWEAFF. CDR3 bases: TGTGCCAGCAGCTACGACAGGTGGGAAGCTTTCTTT.

The CDR3 DNA is TGTGCCAGCACCAAGAGCGGGGTTAACTACGAGCAGTACTTC. It yields the protein CASTKSGVNYEQYF. The V call is TRBV6-5, the J call TRBJ2-7; 7 positions match TRBD2. CDR1 and CDR2 from the germline V gene are MNHEY and SVGAGI. Losses at the gene ends were 7 bases for V and 3 bases for J; bases not matched to a gene: 9. The CDR3 runs to 14 residues.

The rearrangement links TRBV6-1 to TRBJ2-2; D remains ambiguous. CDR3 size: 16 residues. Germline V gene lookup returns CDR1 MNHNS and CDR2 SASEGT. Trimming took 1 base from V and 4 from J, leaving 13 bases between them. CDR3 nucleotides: TGTGCCAGCAGTGAAGAAGAGGCCTTTCCCACCGGGGAGCTGTTTTTT. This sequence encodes CASSEEEAFPTGELFF.

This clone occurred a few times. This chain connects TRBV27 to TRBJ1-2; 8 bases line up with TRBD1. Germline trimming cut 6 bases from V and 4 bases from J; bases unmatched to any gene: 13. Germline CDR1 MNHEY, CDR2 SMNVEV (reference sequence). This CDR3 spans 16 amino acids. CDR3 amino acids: CASRTDRAQRGYGYTF. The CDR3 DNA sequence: TGTGCCAGCAGAACGGACAGGGCCCAAAGGGGCTATGGCTACACCTTC.

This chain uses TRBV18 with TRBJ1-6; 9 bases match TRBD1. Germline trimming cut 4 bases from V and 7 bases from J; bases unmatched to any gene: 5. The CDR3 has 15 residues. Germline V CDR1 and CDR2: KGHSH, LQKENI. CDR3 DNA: TGTGCCAGCTCACTGGGGACAGGGATGAATTCACCCCTCCACTTT. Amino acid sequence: CASSLGTGMNSPLHF.

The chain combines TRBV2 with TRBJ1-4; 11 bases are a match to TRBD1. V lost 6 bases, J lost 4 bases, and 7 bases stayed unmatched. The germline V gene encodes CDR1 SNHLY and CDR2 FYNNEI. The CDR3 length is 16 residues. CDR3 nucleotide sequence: TGTGCCAGCAGCTCAGGGACAGGGGGTTTTAATGAAAAACTGTTTTTT. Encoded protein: CASSSGTGGFNEKLFF. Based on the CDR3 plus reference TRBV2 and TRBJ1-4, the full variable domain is EPEVTQTPSHQVTQMGQEVILRCVPISNHLYFYWYRQILGQKVEFLVSFYNNEISEKSEIFDDQFSVERPDGSNFTLKIRSTKLEDSAMYFCASSSGTGGFNEKLFFGSGTQLSVL.

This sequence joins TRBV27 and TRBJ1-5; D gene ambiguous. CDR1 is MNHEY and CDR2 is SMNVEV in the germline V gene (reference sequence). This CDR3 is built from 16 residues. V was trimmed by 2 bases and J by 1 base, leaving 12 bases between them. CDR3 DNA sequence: TGTGCCAGCAGTTTAGGCCCCCGAGGGAGCAATCAGCCCCAGCATTTT. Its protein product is CASSLGPRGSNQPQHF.

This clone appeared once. CDR3 residues: CAWTANYGYTF. CDR3 in DNA: TGTGCCTGGACGGCTAACTATGGCTACACCTTC. V gene TRBV30 combines with J gene TRBJ1-2; D uncertain. The CDR3 has 11 amino acids. Germline-derived CDR1 and CDR2 are GTSNPN and SVGIG (reference sequence). The V and J ends lost 4 bases and 0 bases respectively, with 3 bases between them.

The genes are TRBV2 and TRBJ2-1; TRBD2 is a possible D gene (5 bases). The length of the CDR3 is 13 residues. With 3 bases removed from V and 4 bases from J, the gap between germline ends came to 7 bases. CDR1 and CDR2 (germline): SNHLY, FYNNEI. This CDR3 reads CASSERVYNEQFF. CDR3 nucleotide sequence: TGTGCCAGCAGTGAGCGGGTATACAATGAGCAGTTCTTC.

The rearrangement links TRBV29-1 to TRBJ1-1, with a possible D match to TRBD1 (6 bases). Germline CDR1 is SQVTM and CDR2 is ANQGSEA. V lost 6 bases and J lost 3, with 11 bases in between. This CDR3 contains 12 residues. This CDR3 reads CSVGGFYTEAFF. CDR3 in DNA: TGCAGCGTAGGGGGTTTTTACACTGAAGCTTTCTTT.

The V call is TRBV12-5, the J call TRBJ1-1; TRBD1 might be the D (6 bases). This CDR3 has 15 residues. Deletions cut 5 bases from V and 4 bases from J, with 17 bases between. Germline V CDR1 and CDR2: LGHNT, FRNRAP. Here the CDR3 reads CASGRVRGSSTEAFF. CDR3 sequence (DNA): TGTGCTAGTGGTCGCGTCAGGGGATCTTCCACTGAAGCTTTCTTT.

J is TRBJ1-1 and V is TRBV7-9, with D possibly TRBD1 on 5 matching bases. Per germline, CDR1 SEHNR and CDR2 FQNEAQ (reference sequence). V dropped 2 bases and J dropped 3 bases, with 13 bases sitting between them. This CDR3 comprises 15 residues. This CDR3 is CASSLQGGADTEAFF. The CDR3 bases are TGTGCCAGCAGCTTACAGGGCGGGGCGGACACTGAAGCTTTCTTT.